This record concerns one T cell receptor beta chain sequence. Its target is unknown. At one of its ends the junction is not consistent with the germline gene, which may arise from a read error. Germline V gives CDR1 SGHTA, CDR2 FQGNSA. The CDR3 has 15 residues. This sample stems from a study of blood T cells in healthy people across ages. A second PCR, run for roughly 7 to 11 cycles, used a sample-barcoded 5' primer plus a J-beta primer mix. A tag from a template-switch adaptor with 12 random nucleotides marked each cDNA molecule. TCRdb processed the 5' RACE reads anew with MiXCR; each CDR3 protein has one entry. The table includes 950,000 to 1,200,000 distinct CDR3 sequences, approximately 38% detected once. Peripheral blood, about 9.4 milliliters per donor, was collected. Whole-study results and caveats: As age increased, TCR beta diversity per million T cells fell in a roughly linear fashion.

V is TRBV7-2 and J is TRBJ2-7, with a weak D call TRBD1 (5 bases). The sample consisted of blood. The receptor's source is a man aged 18-30 years in good health. CDR3 DNA: TGTGCCGGCAGCTTAGTGGGGCAGGGTGGTTACGAGCAGTACTTC. Amino acid sequence: CAGSLVGQGGYEQYF.